The 25 T cell receptor beta chains below all came from one sample that was sequenced in a study of blood T cell repertoires in COVID-19. Assay used: immunoSEQ multiplex PCR; TCRdb lists only in-frame clones, some missing. The sample shows roughly 230,000 clones, over 90% of them seen only once. The sequenced material came from peripheral blood. Every receptor here comes from a man aged 25-45 years with COVID-19, enrolled during active disease.

The rearrangement links TRBV6-5 to TRBJ2-1; 10 bases align to TRBD2. V was pared by 8 bases and J by 6 bases, with 7 bases of the junction left unmatched. This CDR3 is 14 amino acids long. CDR1 is MNHEY, CDR2 SVGAGI, per germline. The CDR3 nucleotides are TGTGCCAGCGGGCTAGCGGGGGAGACCAATGAGCAGTTCTTC. This sequence encodes CASGLAGETNEQFF.

The CDR3, as DNA: TGTGCCAGCAGCTTTACCGGACTAGCTTGGGGCGAGACCCAGTACTTC. Amino acid sequence: CASSFTGLAWGETQYF. The chain links TRBV7-9 to TRBJ2-5; 8 nucleotides match TRBD2. CDR1 is SEHNR and CDR2 is FQNEAQ in the germline V gene (reference sequence). J gave up 5 bases and V 3 bases, and 11 bases lay outside the gene matches. This CDR3 spans 16 amino acids. The full variable domain, in which reference TRBV7-9 and TRBJ2-5 provide the parts outside the CDR3, is DTGVSQNPRHKITKRGQNVTFRCDPISEHNRLYWYRQTLGQGPEFLTYFQNEAQLEKSRLLSDRFSAERPKGSFSTLEIQRTEQGDSAMYLCASSFTGLAWGETQYFGPGTRLLVL.

The V call is TRBV6-5, the J call TRBJ1-5; possibly TRBD1 for D (5 bases). The germline V and J ends were trimmed by 9 bases and 2 bases, with 14 bases remaining between them. The CDR3 is 14 amino acids. From germline, CDR1 is MNHEY and CDR2 SVGAGI. The CDR3 is CASGAMAGNQPQHF. The CDR3 DNA is TGTGCCAGTGGGGCAATGGCCGGCAATCAGCCCCAGCATTTT.

The DNA for the CDR3 is TGTGCCAGCAGTTCCGGGTTCCCCCGCTCTGGAAACACCATATATTTT. It encodes CASSSGFPRSGNTIYF. The V call is TRBV9, the J call TRBJ1-3; D is unresolved. V lost 5 bases and J 0 bases, leaving 15 bases between the germline ends. The CDR3 totals 16 residues. Germline V gene data show CDR1 as SGDLS and CDR2 as YYNGEE.

This clone was found once. The J gene is TRBJ1-5, the V gene TRBV2; a possible D gene is TRBD1 (5 bases). Germline lookup yields CDR1 SNHLY and CDR2 FYNNEI. This CDR3 comprises 14 residues. V lost 2 bases, J lost 4 bases, and 9 bases lay in between. CDR3 nucleotide sequence: TGTGCCAGCAGTGAATTGGGGGGGAATCAGCCCCAGCATTTT. This gives the protein CASSELGGNQPQHF. The variable domain in full, with the rest retrieved from reference TRBV2 and TRBJ1-5, is EPEVTQTPSHQVTQMGQEVILRCVPISNHLYFYWYRQILGQKVEFLVSFYNNEISEKSEIFDDQFSVERPDGSNFTLKIRSTKLEDSAMYFCASSELGGNQPQHFGDGTRLSIL.

This clone was counted a single time. This CDR3 is CASSTRTGTNTEAFF. CDR3 in DNA: TGTGCCAGCAGCACCCGGACAGGGACGAACACTGAAGCTTTCTTT. The rearrangement uses TRBV3-1 (or the pseudogene TRBV3-2) and TRBJ1-1, with 8 nucleotides matching TRBD1. Germline trimming cut 5 bases from V and 1 base from J; bases unmatched to any gene: 6. This CDR3 has 15 amino acids. The V gene's germline CDR1 is LGHDT and CDR2 YNNKEL (reference sequence).

The table lists this clone with a few counts. This rearrangement joins TRBV6-1 to TRBJ1-1; tentatively, D is TRBD1 (6 bases). V lost 1 base and J 3 bases, leaving 12 bases between the germline ends. CDR3 length: 15 residues. CDR1 MNHNS and CDR2 SASEGT come from the germline V gene. CDR3 sequence reads: CASSEGWGQHTEAFF. The CDR3 DNA reads TGTGCCAGCAGTGAAGGGTGGGGGCAACACACTGAAGCTTTCTTT.

J is TRBJ1-1 and V is TRBV27, with D perhaps matching TRBD1 (5 bases). CDR3 size: 13 residues. V was pared by 3 bases and J by 1 base, with 6 bases between. Germline V gene sequence: CDR1 MNHEY, CDR2 SMNVEV (reference sequence). The CDR3 spells CASSFTGNTEAFF. CDR3 coding DNA: TGTGCCAGCAGTTTCACAGGGAACACTGAAGCTTTCTTT.

The chain has TRBV4-1 and TRBJ1-6; 7 bases fit TRBD1. From germline, CDR1 is MGHRA and CDR2 YSYEKL. The CDR3 consists of 17 residues. V lost 0 bases and J lost 7; bases outside the gene matches: 9. The chain's CDR3 is CASSQEATGHSNSPLHF. The DNA for the CDR3 is TGCGCCAGCAGCCAAGAGGCGACAGGGCACTCGAATTCACCCCTCCACTTT.

V and J are TRBV11-2 and TRBJ2-2; possibly TRBD1 for D (5 bases). CDR3 length: 17 residues. The V and J ends lost 4 bases and 3 bases respectively, with 18 bases between them. CDR1 and CDR2 from the germline V gene are SGHAT and FQNNGV. The CDR3 bases are TGTGCCAGCAGCTCGCCTATCAAGACAGCAGACACCGGGGAGCTGTTTTTT. Residues: CASSSPIKTADTGELFF.

V is TRBV3-1 (or the pseudogene TRBV3-2) and J is TRBJ2-5; D possibly corresponds to TRBD2 (6 bases). Germline CDR1 is LGHDT and CDR2 is YNNKEL (reference sequence). The CDR3 is made up of 14 amino acids. Trimming pared 4 bases from V and 4 bases from J, leaving 13 bases between. This CDR3 reads CASSPAASVETQYF. CDR3 nucleotide sequence: TGTGCCAGCAGCCCGGCGGCTAGCGTAGAGACCCAGTACTTC.

The chain carries TRBV18 and TRBJ2-5, with a possible D match to TRBD2 (5 bases). CDR1 is KGHSH and CDR2 is LQKENI in the germline V gene. The CDR3 totals 14 residues. V was trimmed by 4 bases and J by 2 bases, leaving 11 bases between them. The CDR3 loop reads CASSQPGLQETQYF. CDR3 bases: TGTGCCAGCTCACAGCCGGGGTTACAAGAGACCCAGTACTTC.

The DNA for the CDR3 is TGCAGCGTTGAAGGGCAGGGCGTGGACAATGAGCAGTTCTTC. Residues: CSVEGQGVDNEQFF. The gene calls are TRBV29-1 and TRBJ2-1, with D possibly TRBD1 on 5 matching bases. The CDR3 covers 14 residues. V dropped 1 base and J dropped 5 bases, with 12 bases sitting between them. Germline-derived CDR1 and CDR2 are SQVTM and ANQGSEA.

This clone was seen just once. This chain joins TRBV5-1 and TRBJ1-2, with D uncertain. Germline V gene lookup returns CDR1 SGHRS and CDR2 YFSETQ. The CDR3 totals 13 residues. The V end was cut by 0 bases, the J end by 6 bases, with 9 bases between. The CDR3 DNA reads TGCGCCAGCAGCTTGGACAGACCTCATGGCTACACCTTC. It encodes CASSLDRPHGYTF.

This sequence joins TRBV10-3 and TRBJ2-5, with a possible D match to TRBD2 (5 bases). The CDR3 sequence is 12 residues long. The germline V and J ends were trimmed by 6 bases and 5 bases, with 10 bases remaining between them. Per germline, CDR1 ENHRY and CDR2 SYGVKD. CDR3 sequence: CAISGVQETQYF. As DNA, the CDR3 is TGTGCCATCAGCGGGGTTCAGGAGACCCAGTACTTC.

The V call is TRBV11-2, the J call TRBJ2-2; D is uncertain. This CDR3 region has 12 residues. CDR1 and CDR2 from the germline V gene are SGHAT and FQNNGV. V gave up 3 bases and J gave up 7 bases, with 6 bases separating them. The CDR3 DNA sequence: TGTGCCAGCAGCTTTTCACTCGGGGAGCTGTTTTTT. Translated, it gives CASSFSLGELFF.

This clone has just a few counts. The chain recombines TRBV5-1 with TRBJ1-1; D unresolved. The germline CDR1 and CDR2 sequences are SGHRS and YFSETQ. The CDR3 loop spans 13 amino acids. V lost 3 bases, J lost 1 base, and 7 bases lay in between. CDR3 DNA sequence: TGCGCCAGCAGCTACCAGTCGAACACTGAAGCTTTCTTT. This sequence encodes CASSYQSNTEAFF.

This clone was detected only once. The J gene is TRBJ1-1, the V gene TRBV30; possible D gene TRBD1, 6 bases. CDR1 and CDR2 from the germline V gene are GTSNPN and SVGIG (reference sequence). CDR3 length: 14 amino acids. Trimming removed 3 bases at V and 5 bases at J, with 16 bases between. CDR3 coding DNA: TGTGCCTGGAGCCCGAACAGGGTCTCAACTGAAGCTTTCTTT. Its translation is CAWSPNRVSTEAFF. Combining the CDR3 with reference TRBV30 and TRBJ1-1 gives the whole variable domain SQTIHQWPATLVQPVGSPLSLECTVEGTSNPNLYWYRQAAGRGLQLLFYSVGIGQISSEVPQNLSASRPQDRQFILSSKKLLLSDSGFYLCAWSPNRVSTEAFFGQGTRLTVV.

The chain joins TRBV3-1 (or the pseudogene TRBV3-2) to TRBJ2-3; 7 nucleotides agree with TRBD2. Germline-derived CDR1 and CDR2 are LGHDT and YNNKEL (reference sequence). The CDR3 spans 16 residues. Losses at the gene ends were 4 bases for V and 0 bases for J; bases not matched to a gene: 7. CDR3 loop: CASSLKRGTSTDTQYF. CDR3 nucleotide sequence: TGTGCCAGCAGCCTTAAGCGGGGCACTAGCACAGATACGCAGTATTTT.

This rearrangement joins TRBV27 to TRBJ1-6; TRBD1 matches 7 bases. This CDR3 contains 16 residues. Per germline, CDR1 MNHEY and CDR2 SMNVEV (reference sequence). V lost 5 bases to trimming and J lost 10 bases; unmatched junction nucleotides: 14. The CDR3 is CASSTYSQGNRSPLHF. CDR3 DNA: TGTGCCAGCAGTACGTATTCACAGGGGAATCGGTCACCCCTCCACTTT.

This chain uses TRBV10-3 with TRBJ1-5; maybe TRBD1 (6 bases). Germline V gene sequence: CDR1 ENHRY, CDR2 SYGVKD. The V end lost 4 bases, the J end lost 5 bases, and 9 bases lay between the germline ends. This CDR3 spans 13 amino acids. CDR3 bases: TGTGCCATCAGTGGGGGGCTGGATCAGCCCCAGCATTTT. The encoded protein is CAISGGLDQPQHF.

The chain uses TRBV11-2 and TRBJ1-6; D gene ambiguous. Germline V gene data show CDR1 as SGHAT and CDR2 as FQNNGV. The V and J ends lost 0 bases and 8 bases respectively, with 2 bases between them. The CDR3 runs to 12 residues. CDR3 in amino acids: CASSLDDSPLHF. DNA of the CDR3: TGTGCCAGCAGCTTAGACGATTCACCCCTCCACTTT.

The chain carries TRBV19 and TRBJ1-6; 7 bases are shared with TRBD1. Germline CDR1 and CDR2: LNHDA and SQIVND (reference sequence). The CDR3 totals 15 residues. With 5 bases clipped from V and 7 bases from J, the junction kept 8 bases outside the gene matches. CDR3 sequence reads: CASSSPTGLNSPLHF. CDR3 nucleotide sequence: TGTGCCAGTAGTTCCCCGACAGGGTTAAATTCACCCCTCCACTTT.

V usage is TRBV2 and J usage is TRBJ1-1; 10 bases are a match to TRBD1. Germline-derived CDR1 and CDR2 are SNHLY and FYNNEI. This CDR3 has 16 residues. J lost 0 bases, V lost 6 bases, and 7 bases had no gene match. CDR3: CASSPTGGSLNTEAFF. Written as DNA, the CDR3 is TGTGCCAGCAGCCCGACAGGGGGCTCGCTGAACACTGAAGCTTTCTTT.

This chain connects TRBV6-6 to TRBJ2-7, with 9 bases identical to TRBD2. Germline V gene sequence: CDR1 MNHNY, CDR2 SVGAGI (reference sequence). J was trimmed by 5 bases and V by 9 bases; bases with no gene match: 11. The CDR3 totals 14 residues. CDR3 sequence reads: CASAGGAGGDEQYF. In DNA, the CDR3 is TGTGCCAGTGCCGGGGGAGCGGGGGGCGACGAGCAGTACTTC.